Listed below are T cell receptor beta chains from one sample, sequenced in a study of post-analysis software for immune sequencing data. In TCRdb, the PCR reads were re-called with MiXCR into one record per CDR3 protein. The sample lists 250,000 to 300,000 distinct CDR3 sequences, 36% occurring once. Input material: blood. These receptors were taken from a girl aged 10 to 17 with multiple sclerosis. CDR3s include the opening cysteine and the closing phenylalanine or tryptophan. A D gene is named only where the DNA matches it firmly. Only part of the rows carry a size: once, few, many, or a class if the clone is expanded.

clone_size: NA; cdr3_length: 15; d_call: TRBD1; v_call: TRBV6-4; j_call: TRBJ2-3; cdr3_aa: CASSERTGATDTQYF; cdr3_nt: TGTGCCAGCAGTGAACGGACAGGGGCCACAGATACGCAGTATTTT
clone_size: NA; cdr3_length: 13; d_call: NA; v_call: TRBV10-3; j_call: TRBJ1-1; cdr3_aa: CAIRGWVGTEAFF; cdr3_nt: TGTGCCATCAGGGGATGGGTTGGCACTGAAGCTTTCTTT
clone_size: NA; cdr3_length: 18; d_call: NA; v_call: TRBV6-5; j_call: TRBJ2-7; cdr3_aa: CASSYSAPTRPLSYEQYF; cdr3_nt: TGTGCCAGCAGTTACTCAGCCCCCACCAGGCCCTTATCCTACGAGCAGTACTTC
clone_size: few; cdr3_length: 16; d_call: NA; v_call: TRBV7-3; j_call: TRBJ1-1; cdr3_aa: CASSLGGGRMNTEAFF; cdr3_nt: TGTGCCAGCAGCTTAGGAGGAGGGCGTATGAACACTGAAGCTTTCTTT
clone_size: NA; cdr3_length: 14; d_call: NA; v_call: TRBV29-1; j_call: TRBJ2-5; cdr3_aa: CSVEGFGIQETQYF; cdr3_nt: TGCAGCGTTGAAGGTTTCGGCATTCAAGAGACCCAGTACTTC
clone_size: few; cdr3_length: 15; d_call: TRBD2; v_call: TRBV7-3; j_call: TRBJ2-1; cdr3_aa: CASSLILAGINEQFF; cdr3_nt: TGTGCCAGCAGCTTAATTCTAGCGGGGATCAATGAGCAGTTCTTC
clone_size: NA; cdr3_length: 14; d_call: TRBD1; v_call: TRBV10-3; j_call: TRBJ1-5; cdr3_aa: CATRGQGVAQPQHF; cdr3_nt: TGTGCCACACGGGGACAGGGCGTTGCTCAGCCCCAGCATTTT
clone_size: many; cdr3_length: 15; d_call: TRBD2; v_call: TRBV7-2; j_call: TRBJ2-5; cdr3_aa: CASSLDSGGAQTQYF; cdr3_nt: TGTGCCAGCAGCTTAGACAGCGGGGGGGCGCAGACCCAGTACTTC
clone_size: few; cdr3_length: 17; d_call: NA; v_call: TRBV19; j_call: TRBJ2-1; cdr3_aa: CASSIERGFYSYNEQFF; cdr3_nt: TGTGCCAGTAGTATCGAAAGGGGTTTTTACTCCTACAATGAGCAGTTCTTC
clone_size: many; cdr3_length: 14; d_call: TRBD1; v_call: TRBV28; j_call: TRBJ1-4; cdr3_aa: CASSLGGGGEKLFF; cdr3_nt: TGTGCCAGCAGTTTAGGAGGGGGCGGTGAAAAACTGTTTTTT
clone_size: NA; cdr3_length: 13; d_call: NA; v_call: TRBV30; j_call: TRBJ1-2; cdr3_aa: CAWSWKGNYGCTF; cdr3_nt: TGTGCCTGGAGTTGGAAGGGTAACTATGGCTGCACCTTC
clone_size: many; cdr3_length: 16; d_call: NA; v_call: TRBV6-5; j_call: TRBJ2-3; cdr3_aa: CASRPGHARFADTQYF; cdr3_nt: TGTGCCAGCAGACCGGGACATGCTCGGTTCGCGGATACGCAGTATTTT
clone_size: NA; cdr3_length: 14; d_call: NA; v_call: TRBV5-1; j_call: TRBJ2-5; cdr3_aa: CASSSRGTGETQYF; cdr3_nt: TGCGCCAGCAGCTCCCGGGGAACCGGGGAGACCCAGTACTTC
clone_size: many; cdr3_length: 14; d_call: NA; v_call: TRBV20-1; j_call: TRBJ1-2; cdr3_aa: CSASPGDTNYGYTF; cdr3_nt: TGCAGTGCTAGCCCAGGAGACACTAACTATGGCTACACCTTC
clone_size: many; cdr3_length: 13; d_call: NA; v_call: TRBV20-1; j_call: TRBJ1-2; cdr3_aa: CSARDGNNYGYTF; cdr3_nt: TGCAGTGCTAGAGATGGAAACAACTATGGCTACACCTTC
clone_size: many; cdr3_length: 17; d_call: NA; v_call: TRBV7-9; j_call: TRBJ2-1; cdr3_aa: CASSSTGGGSSYNEQFF; cdr3_nt: TGTGCCAGCAGCTCGACGGGGGGCGGGAGCTCCTACAATGAGCAGTTCTTC
clone_size: NA; cdr3_length: 12; d_call: NA; v_call: TRBV6-1; j_call: TRBJ1-1; cdr3_aa: CASSESVTEAFF; cdr3_nt: TGTGCCAGCAGTGAAAGCGTCACTGAAGCTTTCTTT
clone_size: many; cdr3_length: 16; d_call: NA; v_call: TRBV4-2; j_call: TRBJ2-1; cdr3_aa: CASSQDLAGSYNEQFF; cdr3_nt: TGTGCCAGCAGCCAAGATCTGGCTGGCTCCTACAATGAGCAGTTCTTC
clone_size: many; cdr3_length: 15; d_call: TRBD1; v_call: TRBV15; j_call: TRBJ1-2; cdr3_aa: CATSREVQGAYGYTF; cdr3_nt: TGTGCCACCAGCAGAGAGGTACAGGGGGCCTATGGCTACACCTTC
clone_size: many; cdr3_length: 18; d_call: TRBD2; v_call: TRBV5-1; j_call: TRBJ2-1; cdr3_aa: CASSFSSGSPSSYNEQFF; cdr3_nt: TGCGCCAGCAGCTTCTCTAGCGGGAGTCCTAGCTCCTACAATGAGCAGTTCTTC
clone_size: NA; cdr3_length: 16; d_call: TRBD1; v_call: TRBV20-1; j_call: TRBJ1-1; cdr3_aa: CSARAQLTGGDTEAFF; cdr3_nt: TGCAGTGCTAGAGCCCAACTGACAGGGGGTGACACTGAAGCTTTCTTT
clone_size: few; cdr3_length: 12; d_call: NA; v_call: TRBV15; j_call: TRBJ2-1; cdr3_aa: CATSAQGGEQFF; cdr3_nt: TGTGCCACCAGCGCGCAGGGCGGCGAGCAGTTCTTC
clone_size: many; cdr3_length: 14; d_call: TRBD1; v_call: TRBV29-1; j_call: TRBJ2-6; cdr3_aa: CSVGQGAGANVLTF; cdr3_nt: TGCAGCGTGGGCCAGGGGGCTGGGGCCAACGTCCTGACTTTC
clone_size: many; cdr3_length: 16; d_call: NA; v_call: TRBV20-1; j_call: TRBJ2-5; cdr3_aa: CSAPRGPGGMSETQYF; cdr3_nt: TGCAGTGCACCCCGGGGGCCAGGGGGTATGTCAGAAACCCAGTACTTC
clone_size: NA; cdr3_length: 19; d_call: TRBD2; v_call: TRBV3-1; j_call: TRBJ2-1; cdr3_aa: CASSQDLGLAASSYNEQFF; cdr3_nt: TGTGCCAGCAGCCAAGATCTGGGACTAGCGGCCTCCTCCTACAATGAGCAGTTCTTC
clone_size: NA; cdr3_length: 16; d_call: TRBD2; v_call: TRBV10-3; j_call: TRBJ2-5; cdr3_aa: CAISAPTSGGHPEQYF; cdr3_nt: TGTGCCATCAGTGCCCCGACTAGCGGGGGCCATCCTGAGCAGTACTTC
clone_size: many; cdr3_length: 14; d_call: NA; v_call: TRBV7-2; j_call: TRBJ1-2; cdr3_aa: CASSLGHTNYGYTF; cdr3_nt: TGTGCCAGCAGCTTAGGCCACACAAACTATGGCTACACCTTC
clone_size: many; cdr3_length: 15; d_call: NA; v_call: TRBV15; j_call: TRBJ2-6; cdr3_aa: CATSREGPGANVLTF; cdr3_nt: TGTGCCACCAGCAGAGAGGGGCCTGGGGCCAACGTCCTGACTTTC
clone_size: NA; cdr3_length: 15; d_call: NA; v_call: TRBV5-1; j_call: TRBJ1-6; cdr3_aa: CASSPDGRANSPLHF; cdr3_nt: TGCGCCAGCAGCCCTGATGGGAGGGCGAATTCACCCCTCCACTTT
clone_size: many; cdr3_length: 15; d_call: NA; v_call: TRBV20-1; j_call: TRBJ2-3; cdr3_aa: CSARDLAVPGDTQYF; cdr3_nt: TGCAGTGCTAGAGATCTCGCGGTCCCCGGTGATACGCAGTATTTT
clone_size: many; cdr3_length: 13; d_call: NA; v_call: TRBV6-9; j_call: TRBJ2-3; cdr3_aa: CASSYSGGDTQYF; cdr3_nt: TGTGCCAGCAGTTATTCCGGGGGAGATACGCAGTATTTT
clone_size: NA; cdr3_length: 12; d_call: NA; v_call: TRBV28; j_call: TRBJ2-7; cdr3_aa: CASTGVMGEQYF; cdr3_nt: TGTGCCAGCACTGGGGTTATGGGCGAGCAGTACTTC
clone_size: many; cdr3_length: 16; d_call: TRBD2; v_call: TRBV4-1; j_call: TRBJ2-3; cdr3_aa: CASSQPGGLSTDTQYF; cdr3_nt: TGCGCCAGCAGCCAACCGGGAGGGCTAAGCACAGATACGCAGTATTTT
clone_size: few; cdr3_length: 15; d_call: NA; v_call: TRBV5-1; j_call: TRBJ1-3; cdr3_aa: CASSKDGSSGNTIYF; cdr3_nt: TGCGCCAGCAGTAAAGACGGAAGCTCTGGAAACACCATATATTTT
clone_size: many; cdr3_length: 15; d_call: NA; v_call: TRBV25-1; j_call: TRBJ1-2; cdr3_aa: CASSEFGRAPGGYTF; cdr3_nt: TGTGCCAGCAGTGAATTTGGCAGGGCGCCTGGGGGCTACACCTTC
clone_size: many; cdr3_length: 16; d_call: TRBD2; v_call: TRBV28; j_call: TRBJ2-7; cdr3_aa: CASSSAGASGGYEQYF; cdr3_nt: TGTGCCAGCAGTTCGGCTGGAGCTAGCGGGGGCTACGAGCAGTACTTC
clone_size: many; cdr3_length: 16; d_call: NA; v_call: TRBV12-3/TRBV12-4; j_call: TRBJ1-4; cdr3_aa: CASSFEQVEANEKLFF; cdr3_nt: TGTGCCAGCAGTTTCGAACAGGTGGAGGCTAATGAAAAACTGTTTTTT
clone_size: many; cdr3_length: 16; d_call: TRBD1; v_call: TRBV7-2; j_call: TRBJ1-1; cdr3_aa: CASSLARGQGRTEAFF; cdr3_nt: TGTGCCAGCAGCTTAGCCCGGGGACAGGGAAGGACTGAAGCTTTCTTT
clone_size: once; cdr3_length: 15; d_call: TRBD1; v_call: TRBV15; j_call: TRBJ2-7; cdr3_aa: CATSEAGTGGYEQYF; cdr3_nt: TGTGCCACCAGTGAAGCCGGGACAGGGGGCTACGAGCAGTACTTC
clone_size: many; cdr3_length: 16; d_call: NA; v_call: TRBV20-1; j_call: TRBJ2-1; cdr3_aa: CSARSLGDPSRNEQFF; cdr3_nt: TGCAGTGCTAGATCACTGGGGGACCCATCTCGCAATGAGCAGTTCTTC
clone_size: few; cdr3_length: 16; d_call: TRBD1; v_call: TRBV6-2/TRBV6-3; j_call: TRBJ2-2; cdr3_aa: CASSYAGTVLTGELFF; cdr3_nt: TGTGCCAGCAGTTACGCCGGGACAGTACTCACCGGGGAGCTGTTTTTT
clone_size: NA; cdr3_length: 13; d_call: TRBD2; v_call: TRBV7-2; j_call: TRBJ2-1; cdr3_aa: CASSFLAGGEQFF; cdr3_nt: TGTGCCAGCAGCTTCCTAGCGGGAGGGGAGCAGTTCTTC
clone_size: NA; cdr3_length: 16; d_call: TRBD2; v_call: TRBV6-1; j_call: TRBJ2-5; cdr3_aa: CASSQGTSGRRETQYF; cdr3_nt: TGTGCCAGCAGTCAAGGGACTAGCGGGAGACGGGAGACCCAGTACTTC
clone_size: NA; cdr3_length: 15; d_call: TRBD1; v_call: TRBV4-1; j_call: TRBJ1-1; cdr3_aa: CASSQAGTGFAEAFF; cdr3_nt: TGCGCCAGCAGCCAAGCCGGGACAGGGTTCGCTGAAGCTTTCTTT
clone_size: NA; cdr3_length: 16; d_call: TRBD2; v_call: TRBV28; j_call: TRBJ2-3; cdr3_aa: CASKGVAGGGTDTQYF; cdr3_nt: TGTGCCAGCAAAGGAGTCGCGGGAGGCGGCACAGATACGCAGTATTTT
clone_size: many; cdr3_length: 14; d_call: TRBD1; v_call: TRBV5-1; j_call: TRBJ1-4; cdr3_aa: CASSSQGAREKLFF; cdr3_nt: TGCGCCAGCAGTTCACAGGGGGCTCGGGAAAAACTGTTTTTT
clone_size: NA; cdr3_length: 14; d_call: NA; v_call: TRBV11-2; j_call: TRBJ1-2; cdr3_aa: CASSLTDSTNGYTF; cdr3_nt: TGTGCCAGCAGCTTAACGGACAGTACTAATGGCTACACCTTC
clone_size: NA; cdr3_length: 22; d_call: NA; v_call: TRBV10-3; j_call: TRBJ2-1; cdr3_aa: CAISEQSTPGPSIIDSYNEQFF; cdr3_nt: TGTGCCATCAGTGAACAATCAACCCCGGGACCCTCAATAATTGACTCCTACAATGAGCAGTTCTTC
clone_size: many; cdr3_length: 13; d_call: NA; v_call: TRBV10-3; j_call: TRBJ2-7; cdr3_aa: CAISDAAWVEQYF; cdr3_nt: TGTGCCATCAGTGACGCAGCTTGGGTCGAGCAGTACTTC
clone_size: many; cdr3_length: 11; d_call: NA; v_call: TRBV12-3/TRBV12-4; j_call: TRBJ2-1; cdr3_aa: CASSQGNEQFF; cdr3_nt: TGTGCCAGCAGTCAGGGCAATGAGCAGTTCTTC
clone_size: NA; cdr3_length: 14; d_call: TRBD2; v_call: TRBV20-1; j_call: TRBJ2-7; cdr3_aa: CSAKLAFNSYEQYF; cdr3_nt: TGCAGTGCTAAACTAGCGTTTAACTCCTACGAGCAGTACTTC